This T cell receptor (beta chain) was identified in a study of cytomegalovirus exposure and HLA in healthy donors. As for the study in general: The roughly 130 validation repertoires used the same platform as the 650 to 850 first-cohort repertoires (as reported by a later analysis).

Germline-derived CDR1 and CDR2 are MNHEY and SVGAGI. V lost 6 bases and J 7 bases, leaving 13 bases between the germline ends. The CDR3 is made up of 13 amino acids. The data were produced by immunoSEQ multiplex PCR, yet TCRdb's version contains in-frame clones alone and is incomplete. The sample consists of over 150,000 clones, roughly 95% of them appearing once. Sequenced sample: PBMCs. The receptor was derived from a woman younger than 30 in good health and CMV-seronegative. The chain couples TRBV6-5 to TRBJ2-4; D possibly corresponds to TRBD1 (7 bases). The CDR3 nucleotides read TGTGCCAGCAGGCGGACAGGAGGGAACATTCAGTACTTC. Translation: CASRRTGGNIQYF.